This T cell receptor (beta chain) was observed in a study of blood T cell repertoires in COVID-19. The V and J ends lost 0 bases and 1 base respectively, with 10 bases between them. Germline-derived CDR1 and CDR2 are SGHNT and YYREEE (reference sequence). The CDR3 sequence is 15 residues long. Profiled with immunoSEQ multiplex PCR; TCRdb holds only in-frame clones, not every one. The sample lists more than 200,000 clones, around 88% occurring once. Sequenced material: PBMCs or T cells enriched from blood (not recorded which). The chain links TRBV5-4 to TRBJ2-5; the D gene is possibly TRBD2 (5 bases). This receptor was obtained from a woman under 40 who had recovered from COVID-19. The CDR3 sequence is CASSLELGSQETQYF. As DNA, the CDR3 is TGTGCCAGCAGCTTGGAACTAGGGTCCCAAGAGACCCAGTACTTC.